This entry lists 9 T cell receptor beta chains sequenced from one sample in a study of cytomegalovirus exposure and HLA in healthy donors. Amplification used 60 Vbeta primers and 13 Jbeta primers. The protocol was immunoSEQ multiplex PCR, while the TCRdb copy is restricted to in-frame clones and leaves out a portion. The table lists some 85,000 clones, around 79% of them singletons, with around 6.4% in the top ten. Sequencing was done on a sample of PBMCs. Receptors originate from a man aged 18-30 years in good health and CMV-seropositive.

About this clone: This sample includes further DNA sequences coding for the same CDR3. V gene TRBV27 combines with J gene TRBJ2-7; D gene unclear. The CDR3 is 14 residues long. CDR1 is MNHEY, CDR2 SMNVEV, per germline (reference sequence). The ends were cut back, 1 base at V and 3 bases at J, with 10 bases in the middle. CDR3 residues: CASSLFGRNYEQYF. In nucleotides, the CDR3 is TGTGCCAGCAGTTTATTTGGCAGAAACTACGAGCAGTACTTC.

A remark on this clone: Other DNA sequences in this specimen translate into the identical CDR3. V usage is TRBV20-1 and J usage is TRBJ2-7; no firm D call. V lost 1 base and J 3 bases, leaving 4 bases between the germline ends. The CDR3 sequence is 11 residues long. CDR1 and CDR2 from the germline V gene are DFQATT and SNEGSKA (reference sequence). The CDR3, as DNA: TGCAGTGCTAGAGGACTCTACGAGCAGTACTTC. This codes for CSARGLYEQYF.

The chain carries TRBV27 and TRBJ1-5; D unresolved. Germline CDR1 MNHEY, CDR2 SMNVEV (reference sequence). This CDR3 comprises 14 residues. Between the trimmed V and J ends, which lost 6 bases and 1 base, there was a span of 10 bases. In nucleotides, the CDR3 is TGTGCCAGCAGCCCGGGGTGGAGCAATCAGCCCCAGCATTTT. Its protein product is CASSPGWSNQPQHF.

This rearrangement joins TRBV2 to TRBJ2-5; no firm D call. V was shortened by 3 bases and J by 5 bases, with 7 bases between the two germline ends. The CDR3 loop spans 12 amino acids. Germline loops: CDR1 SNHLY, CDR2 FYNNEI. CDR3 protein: CASSDALETQYF. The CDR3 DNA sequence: TGTGCCAGCAGTGACGCGTTGGAGACCCAGTACTTC.

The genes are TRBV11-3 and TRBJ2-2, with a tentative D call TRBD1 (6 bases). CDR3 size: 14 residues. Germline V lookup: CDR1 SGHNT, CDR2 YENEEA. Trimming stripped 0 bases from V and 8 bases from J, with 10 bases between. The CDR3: CASSLDRGSGELFF. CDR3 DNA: TGTGCCAGCAGCTTAGACAGGGGATCAGGGGAGCTGTTTTTT.

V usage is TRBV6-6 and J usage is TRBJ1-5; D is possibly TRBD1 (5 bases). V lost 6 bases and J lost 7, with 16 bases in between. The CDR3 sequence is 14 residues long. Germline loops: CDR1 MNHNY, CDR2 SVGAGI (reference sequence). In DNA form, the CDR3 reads TGTGCCAGCAGGGACCTGCGGGGGACCCAGCCCCAGCATTTT. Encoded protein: CASRDLRGTQPQHF.

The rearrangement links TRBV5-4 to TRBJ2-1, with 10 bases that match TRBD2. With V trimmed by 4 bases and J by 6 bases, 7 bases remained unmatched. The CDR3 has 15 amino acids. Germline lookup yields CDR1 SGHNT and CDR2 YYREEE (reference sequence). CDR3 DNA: TGTGCCAGCAGCCACTCGTGGACTAGCGGCAATGAGCAGTTCTTC. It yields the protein CASSHSWTSGNEQFF.

CDR3 sequence (DNA): TGTGCCAGCAGCCTGGGACTAGCGGCTTCCTACGAGCAGTACTTC. Translated, it gives CASSLGLAASYEQYF. The genes are TRBV7-9 and TRBJ2-7; 11 bases are shared with TRBD2. J was trimmed by 1 base and V by 5 bases; bases with no gene match: 4. The CDR3 length is 15 residues. Germline V CDR1 and CDR2: SEHNR, FQNEAQ (reference sequence).

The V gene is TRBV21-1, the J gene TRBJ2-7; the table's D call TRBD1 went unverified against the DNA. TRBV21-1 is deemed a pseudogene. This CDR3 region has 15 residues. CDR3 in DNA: TGTGCCAGCAGCGCAAAGGGGACACTTTCCTACGAGCAGTACTTC. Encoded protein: CASSAKGTLSYEQYF.